This passage covers 9 T cell receptor beta chains from one sample sequenced in a study of blood T cell repertoires in COVID-19. Sequencing used immunoSEQ multiplex PCR; TCRdb keeps in-frame clones, though not all of them. The data show 300,000 or so clones, with 89% seen just once and roughly 2.9% held by the top ten. Sequencing was performed on PBMCs or T cells enriched from blood (not recorded which). These TCRs come from a woman in her 50s who had been exposed to COVID-19.

The chain employs TRBV5-1 and TRBJ2-2; TRBD2 aligns across 10 bases. Germline CDR1 and CDR2: SGHRS and YFSETQ. This CDR3 region has 16 residues. Germline trimming cut 0 bases from V and 8 bases from J; bases unmatched to any gene: 7. This CDR3 is CASSLEPGTSVGELFF. The CDR3 DNA is TGCGCCAGCAGCTTGGAGCCCGGGACTAGCGTTGGGGAGCTGTTTTTT.

This chain connects TRBV6-5 to TRBJ2-7, with D perhaps TRBD2 (6 bases). Trimming removed 0 bases at V and 0 bases at J, with 9 bases between. The germline CDR1 and CDR2 sequences are MNHEY and SVGAGI. The CDR3 spans 15 residues. CDR3 loop: CASSYSIGSSYEQYF. For the CDR3, the DNA is TGTGCCAGCAGTTACTCGATCGGGAGCTCCTACGAGCAGTACTTC.

In its sample, this clone was seen once. The chain couples TRBV7-6 to TRBJ1-1, with D unresolved. V was pared by 1 base and J by 6 bases, with 12 bases between. The CDR3 spans 14 residues. Per germline, CDR1 SGHVS and CDR2 FNYEAQ. The CDR3 is CASSLVEGTAEAFF. CDR3 DNA sequence: TGTGCCAGCAGCTTAGTGGAGGGCACGGCTGAAGCTTTCTTT.

This chain joins TRBV7-9 and TRBJ1-1; 12 bases are shared with TRBD1. CDR1 SEHNR and CDR2 FQNEAQ come from the germline V gene (reference sequence). The CDR3 covers 16 residues. Trimming cost V 5 bases and J 4 bases; bases outside gene matches: 8. Written as DNA, the CDR3 is TGTGCCAGCAGCCAGGGACAGGGGGCAGGAAGCACTGAAGCTTTCTTT. Protein sequence: CASSQGQGAGSTEAFF.

The rearrangement links TRBV14 to TRBJ1-2, with D unclear. The CDR3 is 13 amino acids. Germline V gene sequence: CDR1 SGHDN, CDR2 FVKESK. The V end lost 0 bases, the J end lost 2 bases, and 4 bases lay between the germline ends. In DNA, the CDR3 is TGTGCCAGCAGCCAAGATCTAAACTATGGCTACACCTTC. Amino acid sequence: CASSQDLNYGYTF.

The genes are TRBV6-5 and TRBJ2-2; D is unclear. V was shortened by 2 bases and J by 3 bases, with 7 bases between the two germline ends. The CDR3 runs to 14 residues. Germline V gene lookup returns CDR1 MNHEY and CDR2 SVGAGI. The CDR3 is CASSYSRDTGELFF. The CDR3 coding sequence is TGTGCCAGCAGTTACAGCCGGGACACCGGGGAGCTGTTTTTT.

The chain links TRBV24-1 to TRBJ2-3; TRBD1 is a possible D gene (6 bases). Germline CDR1 is KGHDR and CDR2 is SFDVKD. The CDR3 length is 14 residues. The V and J ends lost 5 bases and 6 bases respectively, with 14 bases between them. The CDR3 sequence: CATSASARGDTQYF. CDR3 DNA: TGTGCCACCAGTGCCTCTGCCAGGGGCGATACGCAGTATTTT.

Comments on this clone: The sample has other DNA sequences that encode this CDR3 too. The V call is TRBV4-1, the J call TRBJ2-3; D possibly corresponds to TRBD1 (5 bases). V lost 4 bases and J lost 2, with 10 bases in between. The CDR3 spans 14 residues. Germline assignment: CDR1 MGHRA and CDR2 YSYEKL. The CDR3 bases are TGCGCCAGCAGCCGAGACAGATACACAGATACGCAGTATTTT. Translation gives CASSRDRYTDTQYF.

The chain couples TRBV10-3 to TRBJ1-3; a possible D gene is TRBD1 (6 bases). Trimming cost V 7 bases and J 2 bases, with 9 bases left between them. CDR3 length: 13 amino acids. The germline V gene has CDR1 ENHRY and CDR2 SYGVKD. Written as DNA, the CDR3 is TGTGCCATCATGGGGGACACTGGAAACACCATATATTTT. This encodes CAIMGDTGNTIYF.